The next 11 T cell receptor beta chains were all read from a single sample in a study of cytomegalovirus exposure and HLA in healthy donors. It was with 60 Vbeta and 13 Jbeta primers that the PCR ran. Profiling relied on immunoSEQ multiplex PCR, and the TCRdb table lists in-frame clones only, not all of them. The data hold 130,000 or so clones, with 70% to 80% observed a single time. Sequencing input: PBMCs. These receptors all stem from a woman in her sixties in good health and CMV-seronegative.

A word on this clone: A read error may account for a junction end that differs from germline. CDR3 DNA: TGTGCCAGCAGTTCCGCTCAGCGGGAGCCTTGTCGAGCGAACTTC. It codes for CASSSAQREPCRANF. This rearrangement joins TRBV28 to TRBJ2-5; 8 bases are shared with TRBD2. This CDR3 spans 15 amino acids. CDR1 and CDR2 (germline): MDHEN, SYDVKM. The full variable domain, completed using reference TRBV28 and TRBJ2-5, is DVKVTQSSRYLVKRTGEKVFLECVQDMDHENMFWYRQDPGLGLRLIYFSYDVKMKEKGDIPEGYSVSREKKERFSLILESASTNQTSMYLCASSSAQREPCRANFGPGTRLLVL.

The chain combines TRBV5-6 with TRBJ2-3; D perhaps matches TRBD1 (7 bases). The CDR3 runs 18 residues. V shed 0 bases and J shed 3 bases, with 20 bases lying between them. From germline, CDR1 is SGHDT and CDR2 YYEEEE. The DNA of the CDR3 is TGTGCCAGCAGCTTGGACGTATTGAGGAGGGGGCGTACAGATACGCAGTATTTT. This translates into CASSLDVLRRGRTDTQYF.

This clone was counted between two and nine times. V and J are TRBV5-4 and TRBJ1-2; 7 bases agree with TRBD1. Germline V lookup: CDR1 SGHNT, CDR2 YYREEE (reference sequence). The CDR3 contains 14 residues. The V gene end was trimmed by 4 bases and the J gene end by 8 bases; junction bases not matched to a gene: 11. The DNA of the CDR3 is TGTGCCAGCAGCCCGCAAGACAGGGTCGGGGGCTACACCTTC. Its translation: CASSPQDRVGGYTF.

The V call is TRBV5-4, the J call TRBJ2-1; TRBD2 aligns across 15 bases. CDR3 size: 16 residues. CDR1 and CDR2 from the germline V gene are SGHNT and YYREEE (reference sequence). Trimming cost V 2 bases and J 8 bases; bases outside gene matches: 5. In nucleotides, the CDR3 is TGTGCCAGCAGCTTCGGGACTAGCGGGGGGAGGGATGAGCAGTTCTTC. Protein sequence: CASSFGTSGGRDEQFF.

A single count supports this clone. The chain links TRBV5-1 to TRBJ2-7; D perhaps matches TRBD2 (6 bases). There are 15 residues in the CDR3. V dropped 0 bases and J dropped 3 bases, with 13 bases sitting between them. Looked up from germline, CDR1 is SGHRS and CDR2 is YFSETQ. DNA of the CDR3: TGCGCCAGCAGCTTGGCTAGCGACTCTTTCTACGAGCAGTACTTC. Translated, it gives CASSLASDSFYEQYF.

In regard to this clone: One end of the junction varies from germline; a read error may be responsible. The chain links TRBV10-2 to TRBJ2-7; 7 bases agree with TRBD2. Germline-derived CDR1 and CDR2 are WSHSY and SAAADI. CDR3 length: 13 residues. The CDR3 region is CASRQTSSNEQYF. The CDR3 DNA follows: TGCGCCAGCAGACAGACTAGCTCCAACGAGCAGTACTTC.

Remarks on this clone: The CDR3 does not end in the conserved phenylalanine or tryptophan, so this is likely a read error. V and J are TRBV28 and TRBJ2-7, with 8 bases that match TRBD1. Germline CDR1 and CDR2: MDHEN and SYDVKM. The V segment lost 3 bases and the J segment 6 bases; nucleotides outside the gene matches: 7. This CDR3 is built from 14 residues. CDR3 protein: CASSFGQGIIEQYL. DNA of the CDR3: TGTGCCAGCAGTTTTGGACAGGGTATCATCGAGCAGTACCTC.

The rearrangement uses TRBV5-1 and TRBJ2-1; D uncertain. The germline CDR1 and CDR2 sequences are SGHRS and YFSETQ. The V and J ends lost 2 bases and 3 bases respectively, with 9 bases between them. This CDR3 is 14 amino acids long. CDR3 sequence reads: CASSFDVGYNEQFF. The CDR3 DNA is TGCGCCAGCAGCTTTGATGTCGGCTACAATGAGCAGTTCTTC.

The V gene is TRBV5-1, the J gene TRBJ2-7, with 7 bases identical to TRBD2. Germline V lookup: CDR1 SGHRS, CDR2 YFSETQ. V lost 2 bases, J lost 7 bases, and 12 bases stayed unmatched. This CDR3 comprises 15 residues. The DNA of the CDR3 is TGCGCCAGCAGCTTCCGACTCCCTCGGGGGGTAGAGCAGTACTTC. Translation: CASSFRLPRGVEQYF. The entire variable domain, with the rest obtained from reference TRBV5-1 and TRBJ2-7, is as follows: KAGVTQTPRYLIKTRGQQVTLSCSPISGHRSVSWYQQTPGQGLQFLFEYFSETQRNKGNFPGRFSGRQFSNSRSEMNVSTLELGDSALYLCASSFRLPRGVEQYFGPGTRLTVT.

V and J are TRBV30 and TRBJ2-5, with TRBD1 matching over 7 bases. CDR1 GTSNPN and CDR2 SVGIG come from the germline V gene (reference sequence). V gave up 4 bases and J gave up 5 bases; unmatched junction bases: 4. This CDR3 has 12 amino acids. The chain's CDR3 is CAWKGAGETQYF. CDR3 bases: TGTGCCTGGAAGGGGGCCGGGGAGACCCAGTACTTC. The full variable domain, with the rest looked up from reference TRBV30 and TRBJ2-5, is SQTIHQWPATLVQPVGSPLSLECTVEGTSNPNLYWYRQAAGRGLQLLFYSVGIGQISSEVPQNLSASRPQDRQFILSSKKLLLSDSGFYLCAWKGAGETQYFGPGTRLLVL.

The chain joins TRBV6-1 to TRBJ2-1, with D possibly matching TRBD2 (6 bases). The CDR3 loop spans 15 amino acids. Germline assignment: CDR1 MNHNS and CDR2 SASEGT. Trimming cost V 3 bases and J 7 bases, with 16 bases left between them. In DNA form, the CDR3 reads TGTGCCAGCAGTGACGCCGGGACTCCGAGGAATGAGCAGTTCTTC. Protein: CASSDAGTPRNEQFF.